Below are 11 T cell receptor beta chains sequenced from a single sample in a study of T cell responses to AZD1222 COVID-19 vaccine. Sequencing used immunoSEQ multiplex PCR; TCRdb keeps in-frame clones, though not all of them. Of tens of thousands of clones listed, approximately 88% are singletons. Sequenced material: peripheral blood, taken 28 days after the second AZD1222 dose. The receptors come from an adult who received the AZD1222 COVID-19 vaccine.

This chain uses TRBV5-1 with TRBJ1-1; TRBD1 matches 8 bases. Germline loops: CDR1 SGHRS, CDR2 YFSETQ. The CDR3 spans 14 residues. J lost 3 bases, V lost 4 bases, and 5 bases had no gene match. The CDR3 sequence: CASSARGRDTEAFF. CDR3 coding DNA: TGCGCCAGCAGCGCCAGGGGGCGCGACACTGAAGCTTTCTTT.

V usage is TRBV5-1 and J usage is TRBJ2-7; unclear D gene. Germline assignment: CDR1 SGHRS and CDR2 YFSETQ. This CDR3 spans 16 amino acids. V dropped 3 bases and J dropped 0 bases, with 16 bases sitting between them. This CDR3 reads CASSSGFRAASYEQYF. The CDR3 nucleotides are TGCGCCAGCAGCTCAGGCTTCCGGGCCGCCTCCTACGAGCAGTACTTC.

In DNA, the CDR3 is TGTGCCAGCAGTTCCCCTGGGACAGGGGAAGAGACCCAGTACTTC. Protein: CASSSPGTGEETQYF. The chain links TRBV6-2 or TRBV6-3 to TRBJ2-5, with TRBD1 matching 10 bases. Germline-derived CDR1 and CDR2 are MNHEY and SVGEGT. V trimming: 4 bases; J trimming: 3 bases; junction bases outside the gene matches: 5. The CDR3 extends over 15 amino acids.

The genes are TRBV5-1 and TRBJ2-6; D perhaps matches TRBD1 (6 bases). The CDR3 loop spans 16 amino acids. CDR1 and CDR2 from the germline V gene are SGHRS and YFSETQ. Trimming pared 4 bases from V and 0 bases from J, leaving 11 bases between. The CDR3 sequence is CASSRTEFSGANVLTF. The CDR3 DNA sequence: TGCGCCAGCAGCCGGACAGAATTCTCTGGGGCCAACGTCCTGACTTTC. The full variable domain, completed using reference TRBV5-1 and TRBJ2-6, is KAGVTQTPRYLIKTRGQQVTLSCSPISGHRSVSWYQQTPGQGLQFLFEYFSETQRNKGNFPGRFSGRQFSNSRSEMNVSTLELGDSALYLCASSRTEFSGANVLTFGAGSRLTVL.

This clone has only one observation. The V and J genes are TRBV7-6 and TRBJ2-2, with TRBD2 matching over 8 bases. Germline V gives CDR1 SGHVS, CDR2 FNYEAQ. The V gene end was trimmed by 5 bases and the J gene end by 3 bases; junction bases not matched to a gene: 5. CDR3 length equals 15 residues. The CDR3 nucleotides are TGTGCCAGCAGCAGCGGGGGTTTTTACACCGGGGAGCTGTTTTTT. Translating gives CASSSGGFYTGELFF.

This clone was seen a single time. DNA of the CDR3: TGCGCCAGCAGCCAAGAATGGACTAGCGGGACTGGCAATGAGCAGTTCTTC. Its protein product is CASSQEWTSGTGNEQFF. J is TRBJ2-1 and V is TRBV4-1; TRBD2 matches 12 bases. In germline, CDR1 is MGHRA, CDR2 YSYEKL. There are 17 residues in the CDR3. V lost 0 bases to trimming and J lost 6 bases; unmatched junction nucleotides: 6.

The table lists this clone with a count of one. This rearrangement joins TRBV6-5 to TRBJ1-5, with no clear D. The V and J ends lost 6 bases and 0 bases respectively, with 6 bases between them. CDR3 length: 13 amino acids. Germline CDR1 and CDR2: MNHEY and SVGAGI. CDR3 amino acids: CASSFYSNQPQHF. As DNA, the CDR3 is TGTGCCAGCAGCTTTTATAGCAATCAGCCCCAGCATTTT.

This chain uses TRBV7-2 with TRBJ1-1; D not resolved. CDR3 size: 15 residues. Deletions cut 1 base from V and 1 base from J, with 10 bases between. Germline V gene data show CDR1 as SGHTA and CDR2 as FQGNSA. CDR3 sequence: CASSLGSGQNTEAFF. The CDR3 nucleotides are TGTGCCAGCAGCTTAGGTTCAGGCCAGAACACTGAAGCTTTCTTT.

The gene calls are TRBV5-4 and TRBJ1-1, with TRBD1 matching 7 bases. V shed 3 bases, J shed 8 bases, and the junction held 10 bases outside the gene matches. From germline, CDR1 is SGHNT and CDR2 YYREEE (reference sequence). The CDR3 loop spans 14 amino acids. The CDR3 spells CASSYDRVPREAFF. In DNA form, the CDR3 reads TGTGCCAGCAGCTACGACAGGGTCCCCCGGGAAGCTTTCTTT.

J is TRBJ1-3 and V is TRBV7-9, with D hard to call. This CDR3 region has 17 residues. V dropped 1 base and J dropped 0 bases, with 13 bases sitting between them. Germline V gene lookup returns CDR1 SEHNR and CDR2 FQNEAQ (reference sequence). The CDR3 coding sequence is TGTGCCAGCAGCTTAGGAGTGGTGGCCTACTCTGGAAACACCATATATTTT. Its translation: CASSLGVVAYSGNTIYF.

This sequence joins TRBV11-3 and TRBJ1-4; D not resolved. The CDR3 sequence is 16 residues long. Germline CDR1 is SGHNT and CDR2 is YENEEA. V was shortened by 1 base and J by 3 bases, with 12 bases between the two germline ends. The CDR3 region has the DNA TGTGCCAGCAGCTTAGTCAGCACACAGTCTAATGAAAAACTGTTTTTT. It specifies CASSLVSTQSNEKLFF.